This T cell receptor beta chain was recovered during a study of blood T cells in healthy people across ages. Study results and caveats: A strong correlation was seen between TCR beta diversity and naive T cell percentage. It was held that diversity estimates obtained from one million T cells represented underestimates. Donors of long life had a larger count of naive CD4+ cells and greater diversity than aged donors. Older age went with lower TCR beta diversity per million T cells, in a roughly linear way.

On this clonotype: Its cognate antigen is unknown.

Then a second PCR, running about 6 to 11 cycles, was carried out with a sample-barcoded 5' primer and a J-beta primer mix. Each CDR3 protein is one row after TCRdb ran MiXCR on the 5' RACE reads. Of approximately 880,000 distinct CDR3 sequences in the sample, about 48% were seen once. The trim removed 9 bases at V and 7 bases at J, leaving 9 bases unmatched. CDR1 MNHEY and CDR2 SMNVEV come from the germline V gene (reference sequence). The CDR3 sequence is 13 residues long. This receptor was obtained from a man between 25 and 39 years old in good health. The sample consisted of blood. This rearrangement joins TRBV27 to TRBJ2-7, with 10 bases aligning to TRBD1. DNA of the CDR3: TGTGCCAGTCGGGGACAGGGGAACAATGAGCAGTACTTC. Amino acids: CASRGQGNNEQYF.